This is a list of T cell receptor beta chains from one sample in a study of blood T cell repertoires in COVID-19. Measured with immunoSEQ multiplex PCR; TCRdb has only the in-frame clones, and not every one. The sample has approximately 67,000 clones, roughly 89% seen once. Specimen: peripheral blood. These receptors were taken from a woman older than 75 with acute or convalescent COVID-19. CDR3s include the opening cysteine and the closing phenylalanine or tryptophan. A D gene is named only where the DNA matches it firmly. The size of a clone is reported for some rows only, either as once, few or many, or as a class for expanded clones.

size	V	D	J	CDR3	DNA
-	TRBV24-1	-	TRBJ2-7	CATSGTHSGSYEQYF	TGTGCCACCAGTGGAACGCACAGCGGTTCCTACGAGCAGTACTTC
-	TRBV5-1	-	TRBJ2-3	CASSLFGASSNPQMGDTQYF	TGCGCCAGCAGCTTGTTTGGCGCGTCGTCCAACCCACAGATGGGAGATACGCAGTATTTT
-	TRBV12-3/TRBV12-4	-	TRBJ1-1	CASSPGPYTEAFF	TGTGCCAGCAGTCCTGGGCCCTACACTGAAGCTTTCTTT
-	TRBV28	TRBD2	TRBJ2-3	CASSFPGTRRGDTQYF	TGTGCCAGCAGTTTTCCCGGGACTAGGAGGGGGGATACGCAGTATTTT
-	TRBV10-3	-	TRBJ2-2	CAMRQATGELFF	TGTGCCATGAGACAGGCCACCGGGGAGCTGTTTTTT
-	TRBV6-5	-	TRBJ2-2	CASSYRWQVVGGELFF	TGTGCCAGCAGTTACCGATGGCAGGTTGTAGGCGGGGAGCTGTTTTTT
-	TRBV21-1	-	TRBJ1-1	CASSREQGEQVNTEAFF	TGTGCCAGCAGCCGAGAACAGGGGGAGCAGGTGAACACTGAAGCTTTCTTT
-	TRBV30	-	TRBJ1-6	CAWRIQGSESPLHF	TGTGCCTGGAGGATCCAGGGTTCTGAGTCACCCCTCCACTTT
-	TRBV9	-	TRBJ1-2	CASSAPGLQNYGYTF	TGTGCCAGCAGCGCCCCGGGACTCCAAAACTATGGCTACACCTTC
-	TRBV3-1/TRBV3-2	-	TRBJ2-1	CASSHSPGNEQFF	TGTGCCAGCAGCCATTCCCCCGGGAATGAGCAGTTCTTC
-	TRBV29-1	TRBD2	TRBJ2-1	CSGLWAGGHNEQFF	TGCAGCGGATTGTGGGCGGGAGGGCACAATGAGCAGTTCTTC
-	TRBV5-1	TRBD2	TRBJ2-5	CASSLRTSGNAETQYF	TGCGCCAGCAGCTTGCGGACTAGCGGGAACGCAGAGACCCAGTACTTC
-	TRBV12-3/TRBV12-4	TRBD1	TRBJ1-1	CASGDRATTEAFF	TGTGCCAGCGGGGACAGGGCAACCACTGAAGCTTTCTTT
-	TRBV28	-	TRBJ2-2	CASSLSAGELFF	TGTGCCAGCAGTTTATCGGCCGGGGAGCTGTTTTTT
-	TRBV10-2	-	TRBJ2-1	CASLYISEQFF	TGCGCCAGCCTATATATTTCTGAGCAGTTCTTC
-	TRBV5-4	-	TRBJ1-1	CASSLPMTGNTEAFF	TGTGCCAGCAGCTTGCCGATGACAGGGAACACTGAAGCTTTCTTT
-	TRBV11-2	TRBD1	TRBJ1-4	CASSLGTGGYEKLFF	TGTGCCAGCAGCTTAGGGACAGGGGGCTATGAAAAACTGTTTTTT
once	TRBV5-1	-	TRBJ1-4	CASRLGGRDNEKLFF	TGCGCCAGCAGATTAGGTGGGCGGGATAATGAAAAACTGTTTTTT
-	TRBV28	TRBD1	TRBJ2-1	CASSMDRGRENEQFF	TGTGCCAGCAGTATGGACAGGGGGCGCGAAAATGAGCAGTTCTTC
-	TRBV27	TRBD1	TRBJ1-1	CASSSDRGNTEAFF	TGTGCCAGCAGTTCGGACAGGGGGAACACTGAAGCTTTCTTT
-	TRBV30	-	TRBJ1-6	CAWRGGRNSPLHF	TGTGCCTGGAGGGGGGGGCGGAATTCACCCCTCCACTTT
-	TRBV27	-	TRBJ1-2	CASSPVGVYGYTF	TGTGCCAGCAGTCCAGTTGGAGTCTATGGCTACACCTTC
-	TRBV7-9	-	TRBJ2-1	CASSLQGISYNEQFF	TGTGCCAGCAGCTTACAGGGTATTTCCTACAATGAGCAGTTCTTC
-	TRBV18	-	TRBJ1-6	CASSPQGRSPLHF	TGTGCCAGCTCACCCCAGGGTCGGTCACCCCTCCACTTT
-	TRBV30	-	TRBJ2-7	CAWMQGSHEQYF	TGTGCCTGGATGCAGGGGTCCCACGAGCAGTACTTC
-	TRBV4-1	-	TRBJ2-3	CASSQDFFEDTQYF	TGCGCCAGCAGCCAAGATTTTTTTGAGGATACGCAGTATTTT
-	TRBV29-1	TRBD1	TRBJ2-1	CSARTGGDEQFF	TGCAGCGCTAGGACAGGGGGCGATGAGCAGTTCTTC
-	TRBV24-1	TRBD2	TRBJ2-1	CATSDPSGEKDNEQFF	TGTGCCACCAGTGATCCTAGCGGGGAAAAGGACAATGAGCAGTTCTTC
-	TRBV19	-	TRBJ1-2	CASSTMTKGYTF	TGTGCCAGTAGTACAATGACTAAAGGCTACACCTTC
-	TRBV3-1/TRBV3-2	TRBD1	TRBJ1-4	CASSRQGGDEKLFF	TGTGCCAGCAGCCGACAGGGTGGGGATGAAAAACTGTTTTTT
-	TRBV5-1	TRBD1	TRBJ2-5	CASSLPGGRETQYF	TGCGCCAGCAGCCTTCCAGGGGGCCGGGAGACCCAGTACTTC
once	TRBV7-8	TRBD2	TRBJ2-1	CASSLLAGASYNEQFF	TGTGCCAGCAGCTTACTAGCGGGGGCCTCTTACAATGAGCAGTTCTTC
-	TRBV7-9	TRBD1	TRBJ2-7	CASSPTGGVYEQYF	TGTGCCAGCAGCCCGACAGGGGGAGTCTACGAGCAGTACTTC
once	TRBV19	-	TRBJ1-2	CASIAQGRDYGYTF	TGTGCCAGTATTGCACAGGGCCGCGACTATGGCTACACCTTC
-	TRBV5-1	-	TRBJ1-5	CASSGGLNNQPQHF	TGCGCCAGCAGCGGGGGACTGAACAATCAGCCCCAGCATTTT
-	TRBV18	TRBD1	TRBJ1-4	CASSPSGGGEKLFF	TGTGCCAGCTCACCATCAGGGGGTGGCGAAAAACTGTTTTTT
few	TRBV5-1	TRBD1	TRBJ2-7	CASSHRQGTNEQYF	TGCGCCAGCAGCCATCGACAGGGAACCAACGAGCAGTACTTC
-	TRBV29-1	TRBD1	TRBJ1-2	CSDGTGASLNYGYTF	TGCAGCGATGGGACAGGGGCATCGCTTAACTATGGCTACACCTTC
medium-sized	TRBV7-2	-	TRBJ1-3	CASSSTYSGNTIYF	TGTGCCAGCAGCTCAACATATTCTGGAAACACCATATATTTT
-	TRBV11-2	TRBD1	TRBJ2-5	CASSVGTGPSETQYF	TGTGCCAGCAGCGTCGGGACAGGCCCCTCGGAGACCCAGTACTTC
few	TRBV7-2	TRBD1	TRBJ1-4	CASSLTGGYEKLFF	TGTGCCAGCAGCCTCACAGGGGGGTACGAAAAACTGTTTTTT
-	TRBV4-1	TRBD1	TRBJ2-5	CASSQGNSGTAKGETQYF	TGCGCCAGCAGCCAAGGCAACTCCGGGACAGCTAAAGGGGAGACCCAGTACTTC
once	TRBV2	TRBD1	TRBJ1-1	CASRGQGLGTEAFF	TGTGCCAGCAGAGGACAGGGGCTGGGCACTGAAGCTTTCTTT
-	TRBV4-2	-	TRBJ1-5	CASSQEAQGNEPQHF	TGTGCCAGCAGCCAAGAGGCACAGGGTAACGAGCCCCAGCATTTT
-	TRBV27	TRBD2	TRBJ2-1	CASSFLTSGGNNEQFF	TGTGCCAGCAGTTTCTTGACTAGCGGGGGGAACAATGAGCAGTTCTTC
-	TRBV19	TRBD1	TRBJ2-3	CASSTGQGATDTQYF	TGTGCCAGTAGTACGGGACAGGGGGCAACAGATACGCAGTATTTT
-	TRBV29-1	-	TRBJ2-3	CSVDRDSTDTQYF	TGCAGCGTTGACCGGGACTCCACAGATACGCAGTATTTT
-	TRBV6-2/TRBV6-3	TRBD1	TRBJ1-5	CASSYSTGITNQPQHF	TGTGCCAGCAGTTACTCGACAGGGATTACCAATCAGCCCCAGCATTTT